The 29 T cell receptor beta chains below all came from one sample that was sequenced in a study of T cell responses to AZD1222 COVID-19 vaccine. The table came from immunoSEQ multiplex PCR; TCRdb's copy has only in-frame clones and leaves some out. The sample lists 130,000 or so clones, 90% to 95% occurring once. The sample in question was peripheral blood, obtained 28 days after the second AZD1222 dose. All receptors derive from an adult who received the AZD1222 COVID-19 vaccine.

The chain is built from TRBV5-8 and TRBJ2-1; D ambiguous. This CDR3 has 14 residues. Germline V gene lookup returns CDR1 SGHTS and CDR2 YDEGEE. V lost 4 bases, J lost 10 bases, and 18 bases lay in between. CDR3 residues: CASSHGHGITEQFF. In nucleotides, the CDR3 is TGTGCCAGCAGCCACGGCCACGGCATTACGGAGCAGTTCTTC. Full variable domain (rest looked up from reference TRBV5-8 and TRBJ2-1): EAGVTQSPTHLIKTRGQQATLRCSPISGHTSVYWYQQALGLGLQFLLWYDEGEERNRGNFPPRFSGRQFPNYSSELNVNALELEDSALYLCASSHGHGITEQFFGPGTRLTVL.

The chain combines TRBV6-5 with TRBJ2-7, with unresolved D. CDR1 and CDR2 (germline): MNHEY, SVGAGI. Trimming shortened V by 7 bases and J by 7 bases, and 17 bases separated the two germline ends. This CDR3 contains 13 residues. In DNA, the CDR3 is TGTGCCAGCACTATAATGAACCCCGCGGAGCAGTACTTC. This sequence encodes CASTIMNPAEQYF.

CDR3 sequence (DNA): TGTGCCAGCAGCGTACAATCCGGTCCGAACTCTGGGGCCAACGTCCTGACTTTC. It codes for CASSVQSGPNSGANVLTF. The genes are TRBV9 and TRBJ2-6; D call uncertain. This CDR3 is 18 amino acids long. Trimming removed 1 base at V and 0 bases at J, with 14 bases between. Germline V lookup: CDR1 SGDLS, CDR2 YYNGEE.

This chain joins TRBV5-6 and TRBJ2-2; TRBD2 matches 7 bases. CDR1 and CDR2 from the germline V gene are SGHDT and YYEEEE. This CDR3 comprises 12 residues. The CDR3 is CAGRAGTGELFF. CDR3 bases: TGTGCTGGGAGGGCCGGCACCGGGGAGCTGTTTTTT.

The chain carries TRBV4-3 and TRBJ2-5, with D perhaps TRBD2 (5 bases). V lost 2 bases, J lost 5 bases, and 9 bases lay in between. From germline, CDR1 is LGHNA and CDR2 YSLEER. CDR3 size: 13 residues. CDR3 bases: TGCGCCAGCAGCCAAAGTAGCGAGGAGACCCAGTACTTC. Its translation is CASSQSSEETQYF.

This clone was seen a few times. This sequence joins TRBV6-2 or TRBV6-3 and TRBJ2-7; TRBD2 might be the D (5 bases). This CDR3 is built from 17 residues. Germline V gene data show CDR1 as MNHEY and CDR2 as SVGEGT. V was pared by 0 bases and J by 3 bases, with 18 bases between. CDR3 coding DNA: TGTGCCAGCAGTTACTCCCGGACTGAGGTTGGGTTCTACGAGCAGTACTTC. The encoded protein is CASSYSRTEVGFYEQYF.

The chain couples TRBV4-3 to TRBJ2-3; D unclear. This CDR3 contains 16 residues. Trimming stripped 0 bases from V and 0 bases from J, with 10 bases between. CDR1 LGHNA and CDR2 YSLEER come from the germline V gene. The CDR3 nucleotides are TGCGCCAGCAGCCAAGAGATTGGCTCTAGCACAGATACGCAGTATTTT. It specifies CASSQEIGSSTDTQYF.

This chain joins TRBV5-4 and TRBJ2-7, with 7 bases lining up with TRBD1. With 4 bases clipped from V and 3 bases from J, the junction kept 10 bases outside the gene matches. The length of the CDR3 is 15 residues. Germline lookup yields CDR1 SGHNT and CDR2 YYREEE (reference sequence). CDR3 DNA sequence: TGTGCCAGCAGCCGCGAAGGGACAGCCCTCTACGAGCAGTACTTC. Its protein is CASSREGTALYEQYF.

The J gene is TRBJ1-3, the V gene TRBV2; D perhaps matches TRBD1 (6 bases). The CDR3 is 14 amino acids. V was shortened by 6 bases and J by 3 bases, with 12 bases between the two germline ends. Looked up from germline, CDR1 is SNHLY and CDR2 is FYNNEI. CDR3 loop: CASRKGDFGNTIYF. Written as DNA, the CDR3 is TGTGCCAGCAGAAAGGGGGACTTTGGAAACACCATATATTTT.

This sequence joins TRBV2 and TRBJ2-2; TRBD1 agrees at 9 bases. The CDR3 is 16 residues long. Looked up from germline, CDR1 is SNHLY and CDR2 is FYNNEI. The ends lost 6 bases at V and 3 bases at J; junction bases unmatched: 8. The CDR3 sequence is CASSTSDRGYTGELFF. CDR3 bases: TGTGCCAGCAGCACCTCGGACAGGGGTTACACCGGGGAGCTGTTTTTT. The full variable domain, rest sourced from reference TRBV2 and TRBJ2-2, is EPEVTQTPSHQVTQMGQEVILRCVPISNHLYFYWYRQILGQKVEFLVSFYNNEISEKSEIFDDQFSVERPDGSNFTLKIRSTKLEDSAMYFCASSTSDRGYTGELFFGEGSRLTVL.

The rearrangement links TRBV29-1 to TRBJ1-4; D is possibly TRBD1 (6 bases). V was pared by 4 bases and J by 7 bases, with 13 bases between. The CDR3 contains 13 residues. CDR1 is SQVTM, CDR2 ANQGSEA, per germline. The CDR3 DNA follows: TGCAGCGTTGGCAGGGGCGGCGGTGAAAAACTGTTTTTT. Translating it yields CSVGRGGGEKLFF.

The sample holds one count of this clone. This chain links TRBV27 with TRBJ1-4, with TRBD1 matching over 7 bases. CDR3 size: 14 residues. The trim removed 5 bases at V and 4 bases at J, leaving 4 bases unmatched. Germline V gene data show CDR1 as MNHEY and CDR2 as SMNVEV (reference sequence). CDR3 region: CASSTGVGNEKLFF. In DNA form, the CDR3 reads TGTGCCAGCAGTACAGGGGTAGGTAATGAAAAACTGTTTTTT. The variable domain in full, with the rest retrieved from reference TRBV27 and TRBJ1-4, is EAQVTQNPRYLITVTGKKLTVTCSQNMNHEYMSWYRQDPGLGLRQIYYSMNVEVTDKGDVPEGYKVSRKEKRNFPLILESPSPNQTSLYFCASSTGVGNEKLFFGSGTQLSVL.

DNA for the CDR3: TGTGCCAGCAGCTCCGGCACAGATACGCAGTATTTT. It yields the protein CASSSGTDTQYF. The genes are TRBV7-3 and TRBJ2-3; no firm D call. The CDR3 extends over 12 amino acids. The V end lost 4 bases, the J end lost 1 base, and 3 bases lay between the germline ends. CDR1 SGHTA and CDR2 FQGTGA come from the germline V gene.

V and J are TRBV4-1 and TRBJ1-5; D unresolved. The V gene lost 4 bases and the J gene lost 6 bases, with 16 bases spanning the gap. This CDR3 is 15 amino acids long. The germline gives CDR1 MGHRA, CDR2 YSYEKL. The CDR3 protein is CASSRLFEGGQPQHF. For the CDR3, the DNA is TGCGCCAGCAGCCGGCTTTTTGAGGGCGGTCAGCCCCAGCATTTT.

V is TRBV7-9 and J is TRBJ2-1; the match to TRBD2 covers 10 bases. The CDR3 is 15 amino acids. Germline V gene lookup returns CDR1 SEHNR and CDR2 FQNEAQ (reference sequence). The trim removed 1 base at V and 5 bases at J, leaving 2 bases unmatched. The CDR3 sequence is CASSLGTSGDNEQFF. CDR3 sequence (DNA): TGTGCCAGCAGCTTAGGGACTAGCGGTGACAATGAGCAGTTCTTC.

The chain joins TRBV5-1 to TRBJ1-2; maybe TRBD1 (5 bases). This CDR3 has 17 residues. Germline CDR1 and CDR2: SGHRS and YFSETQ. With 1 base removed from V and 2 bases from J, the gap between germline ends came to 18 bases. CDR3 protein: CASSLTELFQGNYGYTF. The DNA for the CDR3 is TGCGCCAGCAGCTTGACCGAATTATTCCAGGGAAACTATGGCTACACCTTC.

The gene calls are TRBV7-9 and TRBJ2-7; the match to TRBD2 covers 7 bases. Germline trimming cut 6 bases from V and 1 base from J; bases unmatched to any gene: 9. This CDR3 contains 15 residues. Germline CDR1 is SEHNR and CDR2 is FQNEAQ (reference sequence). The CDR3 loop reads CASSRPGGLSYEQYF. In DNA, the CDR3 is TGTGCCAGCAGTCGACCGGGGGGACTTTCCTACGAGCAGTACTTC. Variable domain in full (rest from reference TRBV7-9 and TRBJ2-7): DTGVSQNPRHKITKRGQNVTFRCDPISEHNRLYWYRQTLGQGPEFLTYFQNEAQLEKSRLLSDRFSAERPKGSFSTLEIQRTEQGDSAMYLCASSRPGGLSYEQYFGPGTRLTVT.

This clone was found once. CDR3 amino acids: CASSQDLGRDAFF. CDR3 nucleotide sequence: TGTGCCAGCAGCCAAGATCTGGGCAGGGATGCTTTCTTT. The J gene is TRBJ1-1, the V gene TRBV4-2, with a tentative D call TRBD1 (5 bases). CDR3 size: 13 residues. Trimming removed 0 bases at V and 11 bases at J, with 13 bases between. CDR1 is LGHNA and CDR2 is YNFKEQ in the germline V gene.

V is TRBV28 and J is TRBJ2-1; TRBD2 aligns across 8 bases. CDR3 length: 13 amino acids. Germline assignment: CDR1 MDHEN and CDR2 SYDVKM. The V segment lost 6 bases and the J segment 10 bases; nucleotides outside the gene matches: 8. The CDR3 region has the DNA TGTGCCAGCAGAGAGTCCGGGAGGGCCGAGCAGTTCTTC. It yields the protein CASRESGRAEQFF.

This chain links TRBV7-9 with TRBJ2-1; 13 positions agree with TRBD2. The CDR3 has 18 amino acids. Germline values: CDR1 SEHNR, CDR2 FQNEAQ (reference sequence). V was pared by 5 bases and J by 8 bases, with 15 bases of the junction left unmatched. The CDR3 region has the DNA TGTGCCAGCAGCCCCCGGGGGAGTACTAGCGGGGGGGCGCATGAGCAGTTCTTC. Protein: CASSPRGSTSGGAHEQFF. Looking up the rest from reference TRBV7-9 and TRBJ2-1 gives the full variable domain: DTGVSQNPRHKITKRGQNVTFRCDPISEHNRLYWYRQTLGQGPEFLTYFQNEAQLEKSRLLSDRFSAERPKGSFSTLEIQRTEQGDSAMYLCASSPRGSTSGGAHEQFFGPGTRLTVL.

The chain uses TRBV3-1 (or the pseudogene TRBV3-2) and TRBJ1-1; D unclear. CDR1 LGHDT and CDR2 YNNKEL come from the germline V gene (reference sequence). The ends were cut back, 2 bases at V and 3 bases at J, with 10 bases in the middle. CDR3 length: 14 amino acids. CDR3 DNA: TGTGCCAGCAGCCAACCGGCGAGGGACACTGAAGCTTTCTTT. This codes for CASSQPARDTEAFF.

This rearrangement joins TRBV11-1 to TRBJ1-1; a weak D match, TRBD1 (5 bases). Deletions cut 5 bases from V and 4 bases from J, with 14 bases between. The CDR3 runs 14 residues. Germline CDR1 and CDR2: SGHAT and FQDESV (reference sequence). The DNA of the CDR3 is TGTGCCAGCAGCATACAGGACGATACCACTGAAGCTTTCTTT. Encoded protein: CASSIQDDTTEAFF. The entire variable domain, with the rest obtained from reference TRBV11-1 and TRBJ1-1, is as follows: EAEVAQSPRYKITEKSQAVAFWCDPISGHATLYWYRQILGQGPELLVQFQDESVVDDSQLPKDRFSAERLKGVDSTLKIQPAELGDSAMYLCASSIQDDTTEAFFGQGTRLTVV.

The chain joins TRBV19 to TRBJ2-1; 8 bases agree with TRBD2. CDR1 and CDR2 (germline): LNHDA, SQIVND (reference sequence). The V and J ends lost 5 bases and 10 bases, in that order; junction bases with no gene match: 7. CDR3 size: 13 residues. CDR3 DNA sequence: TGTGCCAGTAGTCAAACAGCGGGAGACGAGCAGTTCTTC. It codes for CASSQTAGDEQFF.

The genes are TRBV5-1 and TRBJ2-1, with 7 bases lining up with TRBD2. The CDR3 totals 16 residues. In germline, CDR1 is SGHRS, CDR2 YFSETQ. After removal of 4 bases from V and 4 bases from J, the junction contained 11 bases not matched to a gene. The CDR3 loop reads CASSPYPRGEYNEQFF. CDR3 coding DNA: TGCGCCAGCAGCCCCTATCCCCGGGGGGAATACAATGAGCAGTTCTTC. Variable domain in full (rest from reference TRBV5-1 and TRBJ2-1): KAGVTQTPRYLIKTRGQQVTLSCSPISGHRSVSWYQQTPGQGLQFLFEYFSETQRNKGNFPGRFSGRQFSNSRSEMNVSTLELGDSALYLCASSPYPRGEYNEQFFGPGTRLTVL.

This chain links TRBV7-8 with TRBJ2-2, with D possibly being TRBD1 or TRBD2 (5 bases each). Germline V gene sequence: CDR1 SGHVS, CDR2 FQNEAQ. V lost 1 base to trimming and J lost 4 bases, with 7 bases between them. The CDR3 length is 14 residues. The CDR3: CASSLVGGTGELFF. CDR3 DNA sequence: TGTGCCAGCAGCTTAGTTGGGGGCACCGGGGAGCTGTTTTTT.

The chain links TRBV10-3 to TRBJ2-1; 11 positions match TRBD2. The CDR3 length is 16 residues. Germline V CDR1 and CDR2: ENHRY, SYGVKD. V gave up 6 bases and J gave up 8 bases; unmatched junction bases: 12. CDR3 protein: CAIRALLAGGGDEQFF. CDR3 sequence (DNA): TGTGCCATCAGGGCCCTCCTAGCGGGGGGAGGGGATGAGCAGTTCTTC.

The chain links TRBV29-1 to TRBJ2-1; perhaps TRBD2 as D (5 bases). Germline V gene data show CDR1 as SQVTM and CDR2 as ANQGSEA. The length of the CDR3 is 17 residues. V dropped 3 bases and J dropped 0 bases, with 18 bases sitting between them. Written as DNA, the CDR3 is TGCAGCGTTGATTCTAATAGCGCTAGGGACTCCTACAATGAGCAGTTCTTC. The encoded protein is CSVDSNSARDSYNEQFF.

This chain connects TRBV5-5 to TRBJ2-3; possible D gene TRBD1, 5 bases. The V gene's germline CDR1 is SGHKS and CDR2 YYEKEE (reference sequence). V lost 0 bases and J 1 base, leaving 9 bases between the germline ends. The CDR3 consists of 15 residues. The CDR3 protein is CASSLGPQGTDTQYF. In DNA, the CDR3 is TGTGCCAGCAGCTTGGGCCCACAGGGCACAGATACGCAGTATTTT.

In its sample, this clone was seen once. The chain carries TRBV18 and TRBJ2-4, with TRBD2 matching 10 bases. From germline, CDR1 is KGHSH and CDR2 LQKENI. The CDR3 loop spans 18 amino acids. J was trimmed by 0 bases and V by 1 base; bases with no gene match: 6. The CDR3 DNA reads TGTGCCAGCTCACCACGCGCTAGCGGGGGACTAGCCAAAAACATTCAGTACTTC. It specifies CASSPRASGGLAKNIQYF.